These 17 T cell receptor beta chains were all obtained from the same sample, sequenced in a study of vaccination and CD4 T cells after COVID-19. An Oncomine TCR Beta short-read assay was used to sequence the DNA from cultured CD4+ T cells. TCRdb ran MiXCR on the PCR reads and lists one entry per CDR3 protein. This table has approximately 12,000 distinct CDR3 sequences, roughly 52% appearing once. Their antigens are not known. Treatment described: approximately nine-day PBMC culture with coronavirus spike peptide pools or control peptides (ViraFEST assay). The sequenced sample consisted of CD4+ T cells from blood, cultured in vitro. The receptors shown here come from a human donor who had recovered from COVID-19.

This clonotype was detected a few times. The chain joins TRBV27 to TRBJ2-1, with D possibly TRBD1 on 6 matching bases. The V end lost 4 bases, the J end lost 8 bases, and 12 bases lay between the germline ends. The CDR3 is 13 amino acids. The germline V gene has CDR1 MNHEY and CDR2 SMNVEV (reference sequence). The chain's CDR3 is CASSSNRDHEQFF. The CDR3 nucleotides are TGTGCCAGCAGTTCGAACAGGGATCATGAGCAGTTCTTC.

V usage is TRBV6-1 and J usage is TRBJ2-3, with a tentative D call TRBD1 (5 bases). Germline V gene data show CDR1 as MNHNS and CDR2 as SASEGT. Trimming took off 7 bases at V and 5 bases at J, with 16 bases between the two ends. This CDR3 is built from 14 residues. This CDR3 is CASTPRQGEDTQYF. Here the CDR3 DNA reads TGTGCCAGCACTCCACGGCAGGGCGAAGATACGCAGTATTTT.

The chain is built from TRBV7-8 and TRBJ2-7, with 9 bases fitting TRBD1. V lost 4 bases to trimming and J lost 3 bases; unmatched junction nucleotides: 4. Germline V gene sequence: CDR1 SGHVS, CDR2 FQNEAQ. This CDR3 is built from 14 residues. CDR3 in DNA: TGTGCCAGCAGCTCGACGGGACAGGGCTACGAGCAGTACTTC. Protein sequence: CASSSTGQGYEQYF.

The chain joins TRBV12-3 or TRBV12-4 to TRBJ2-3, with D unclear. This CDR3 comprises 15 residues. The V and J ends lost 3 bases and 0 bases respectively, with 10 bases between them. In DNA form, the CDR3 reads TGTGCCAGCAGTTTTTCGGCGGCCAGCACAGATACGCAGTATTTT. It specifies CASSFSAASTDTQYF.

J is TRBJ2-2 and V is TRBV7-2; 7 nucleotides match TRBD2. With V trimmed by 1 base and J by 4 bases, 0 bases remained unmatched. CDR3 length: 14 residues. CDR1 and CDR2 (germline): SGHTA, FQGNSA. As DNA, the CDR3 is TGTGCCAGCAGCTTAGGGACTAGCACCGGGGAGCTGTTTTTT. Translation: CASSLGTSTGELFF.

The chain recombines TRBV20-1 with TRBJ2-1, with D perhaps matching TRBD1 (5 bases). V was shortened by 6 bases and J by 1 base, with 13 bases between the two germline ends. Germline assignment: CDR1 DFQATT and CDR2 SNEGSKA (reference sequence). The CDR3 is made up of 14 amino acids. CDR3 in amino acids: CSAQGSKSYNEQFF. CDR3 coding DNA: TGCAGTGCCCAGGGATCGAAGTCCTACAATGAGCAGTTCTTC.

The chain has TRBV19 and TRBJ2-1, with TRBD2 identical over 7 bases. The CDR3 spans 15 residues. CDR1 and CDR2 (germline): LNHDA, SQIVND (reference sequence). Trimming took 6 bases from V and 0 from J; bases not matched to a gene: 5. The CDR3 sequence: CASRSSGSSYNEQFF. The CDR3 nucleotides read TGTGCCAGTAGGTCTAGCGGTAGCTCCTACAATGAGCAGTTCTTC.

The rearrangement links TRBV20-1 to TRBJ2-1; D might be TRBD1 (6 bases). Trimming stripped 3 bases from V and 6 bases from J, with 18 bases between. The CDR3 consists of 15 residues. The germline V gene encodes CDR1 DFQATT and CDR2 SNEGSKA (reference sequence). Written as DNA, the CDR3 is TGCAGTGCTAGGGGGGCAGTGTTGAATTCCAATGAGCAGTTCTTC. Translation: CSARGAVLNSNEQFF.

This clonotype was seen a handful of times. The rearrangement uses TRBV7-9 and TRBJ1-2; D call uncertain. Per germline, CDR1 SEHNR and CDR2 FQNEAQ (reference sequence). The CDR3 loop spans 14 amino acids. V lost 1 base and J 4 bases, leaving 10 bases between the germline ends. The CDR3 sequence is CASSLDSLSYGYTF. In DNA, the CDR3 is TGTGCCAGCAGCTTAGATAGCCTCTCCTATGGCTACACCTTC.

This rearrangement joins TRBV6-1 to TRBJ1-5, with a weak D call TRBD1 (6 bases). V was shortened by 7 bases and J by 4 bases, with 11 bases between the two germline ends. Germline assignment: CDR1 MNHNS and CDR2 SASEGT. This CDR3 contains 13 residues. CDR3 sequence: CASKGTTNQPQHF. CDR3 bases: TGTGCCAGCAAAGGGACAACGAATCAGCCCCAGCATTTT.

The V call is TRBV7-9, the J call TRBJ2-7; TRBD1 matches at 9 bases. From germline, CDR1 is SEHNR and CDR2 FQNEAQ (reference sequence). V shed 5 bases and J 0 bases; nucleotides not matched to a gene: 8. The CDR3 length is 16 residues. CDR3 in amino acids: CASSQEGTGSSYEQYF. The CDR3 DNA is TGTGCCAGCAGCCAAGAGGGGACAGGGAGCTCCTACGAGCAGTACTTC.

The chain is built from TRBV28 and TRBJ2-7; 7 positions agree with TRBD2. V shed 5 bases, J shed 3 bases, and the junction held 4 bases outside the gene matches. Germline V CDR1 and CDR2: MDHEN, SYDVKM. The CDR3 totals 13 residues. In nucleotides, the CDR3 is TGTGCCAGCAGTGCTAGCGGAAGCTACGAGCAGTACTTC. This codes for CASSASGSYEQYF.

The rearrangement uses TRBV6-2 or TRBV6-3 and TRBJ2-3; 9 bases are shared with TRBD1. Germline V gene sequence: CDR1 MNHEY, CDR2 SVGEGT. CDR3 length: 15 amino acids. Trimming took 6 bases from V and 2 from J; bases not matched to a gene: 6. CDR3 nucleotides: TGTGCCAGCAGCCCCGGGACAGGGCACACAGATACGCAGTATTTT. It encodes CASSPGTGHTDTQYF.

The rearrangement joins TRBV5-4 to TRBJ2-5; 7 nucleotides agree with TRBD2. Looked up from germline, CDR1 is SGHNT and CDR2 is YYREEE (reference sequence). Trimming cost V 4 bases and J 5 bases; bases outside gene matches: 20. This CDR3 is built from 18 residues. The CDR3 loop reads CASSPGSGLAGAGETQYF. The DNA for the CDR3 is TGTGCCAGCAGCCCCGGTAGTGGTCTGGCGGGAGCGGGGGAGACCCAGTACTTC.

This clonotype was seen a single time. This chain joins TRBV7-2 and TRBJ2-3, with a weak D call TRBD2 (6 bases). Germline CDR1 and CDR2: SGHTA and FQGNSA. V gave up 5 bases and J gave up 1 base, with 16 bases separating them. This CDR3 comprises 16 residues. CDR3 sequence reads: CASSLLGSGRTDTQYF. As DNA, the CDR3 is TGTGCCAGCAGCCTCCTCGGGAGCGGCCGCACAGATACGCAGTATTTT.

A few counts support this clonotype. This chain joins TRBV30 and TRBJ1-5; perhaps TRBD1 as D (5 bases). In germline, CDR1 is GTSNPN, CDR2 SVGIG (reference sequence). V was clipped by 8 bases and J by 0 bases, with 14 bases between them. CDR3 length: 14 residues. Here the CDR3 reads CASKDRNSNQPQHF. The DNA for the CDR3 is TGTGCCAGCAAAGACAGAAATAGCAATCAGCCCCAGCATTTT.

The J gene is TRBJ2-3, the V gene TRBV28; 12 bases align to TRBD1. Trimming cost V 9 bases and J 4 bases; bases outside gene matches: 5. CDR1 is MDHEN, CDR2 SYDVKM, per germline. CDR3 size: 14 residues. In DNA, the CDR3 is TGTGCCAGTTCCCGGGACAGGGGGCCAGATACGCAGTATTTT. As protein: CASSRDRGPDTQYF.